The clone carrying this TCR beta chain was seen just once. The data are from a study of blood T cell repertoires in COVID-19. Study information: Acute and convalescent COVID-19 samples came from the United States, Italy and Spain. T cells, B-cell-depleted T cells, or PBMCs supplied cDNA or gDNA.

Looked up from germline, CDR1 is LNHDA and CDR2 is SQIVND (reference sequence). The CDR3 runs to 13 residues. V gave up 10 bases and J gave up 4 bases; unmatched junction bases: 7. Using immunoSEQ multiplex PCR, the repertoire was profiled, and TCRdb retains in-frame clones only, with some absent. This repertoire shows approximately 400,000 clones, about 91% found once; its top ten account for roughly 12%. This sequence joins TRBV19 and TRBJ2-5, with TRBD1 identical over 9 bases. The source material was peripheral blood. This clonotype was sampled from a woman aged 50 to 60 with COVID-19, enrolled during active disease. The CDR3 spells CATSQGASETQYF. The CDR3 nucleotides are TGTGCCACCTCACAGGGGGCCTCAGAGACCCAGTACTTC.